This entry is about one T cell receptor beta chain. The sample belongs to a study of blood T cell repertoires in COVID-19. Study-wide context: Sites across the United States, Italy and Spain contributed samples from acute and convalescent COVID-19.

Measured with immunoSEQ multiplex PCR; TCRdb has only the in-frame clones, and not every one. The sample carries around 250,000 clones, roughly nine tenths recorded once. This CDR3 comprises 16 residues. Germline lookup yields CDR1 LGHNT and CDR2 FRNRAP. V lost 0 bases to trimming and J lost 4 bases, with 12 bases between them. The TCR sequence derives from a human donor in a cohort exposed to, infected with or recovered from COVID-19 (not recorded which). The donor label of this sample is uncertain. The V call is TRBV12-5, the J call TRBJ2-2, with a possible D match to TRBD1 (5 bases). Sequencing was performed on PBMCs or T cells enriched from blood (not recorded which). The CDR3 DNA follows: TGTGCTAGTGGTTTGGTAGGCTCAGGGCTCACCGGGGAGCTGTTTTTT. Its protein is CASGLVGSGLTGELFF. The full variable domain, in which reference TRBV12-5 and TRBJ2-2 provide the parts outside the CDR3, is DARVTQTPRHKVTEMGQEVTMRCQPILGHNTVFWYRQTMMQGLELLAYFRNRAPLDDSGMPKDRFSAEMPDATLATLKIQPSEPRDSAVYFCASGLVGSGLTGELFFGEGSRLTVL.